Shown below are 9 T cell receptor beta chains from a single sample sequenced in a study of cytomegalovirus exposure and HLA in healthy donors. The PCR used 60 Vbeta and 13 Jbeta primers. Clones were sequenced by immunoSEQ multiplex PCR, and TCRdb holds only the in-frame ones, with some missing. The table has 100,000 to 150,000 clones, 55% to 75% seen once. The sequencing input was PBMCs. The receptors were sampled from a human donor in good health.

This chain links TRBV6-1 with TRBJ2-3, with a tentative D call TRBD2 (6 bases). CDR3 length equals 13 residues. Trimming took 2 bases from V and 7 from J, leaving 10 bases between them. Per the germline V gene, CDR1 is MNHNS and CDR2 is SASEGT. DNA for the CDR3: TGTGCCAGCAGTGAATCGGGGGTATATACGCAGTATTTT. Translated, it gives CASSESGVYTQYF.

The chain carries TRBV5-4 and TRBJ2-1, with TRBD2 matching over 8 bases. The CDR3 is 16 residues long. V lost 0 bases and J lost 6; bases outside the gene matches: 8. Germline V gene lookup returns CDR1 SGHNT and CDR2 YYREEE (reference sequence). This CDR3 reads CASSLAKAGVGNEQFF. CDR3 bases: TGTGCCAGCAGCTTGGCGAAAGCGGGAGTGGGCAATGAGCAGTTCTTC.

The V call is TRBV9, the J call TRBJ1-6; D is ambiguous. The CDR3 loop spans 13 amino acids. Germline-derived CDR1 and CDR2 are SGDLS and YYNGEE. Deletions cut 0 bases from V and 12 bases from J, with 10 bases between. The CDR3 sequence: CASSVGGNLPLHF. In DNA form, the CDR3 reads TGTGCCAGCAGCGTAGGAGGGAACCTACCCCTCCACTTT.

J is TRBJ1-1 and V is TRBV30; D is possibly TRBD1 (6 bases). V lost 5 bases to trimming and J lost 5 bases, with 15 bases between them. This CDR3 has 13 amino acids. Germline-derived CDR1 and CDR2 are GTSNPN and SVGIG (reference sequence). The CDR3 spells CAWRADRRTEAFF. DNA for the CDR3: TGTGCCTGGCGAGCGGACAGAAGGACTGAAGCTTTCTTT.

This clone was seen a few times. The rearrangement uses TRBV28 and TRBJ2-6; D gene unclear. This CDR3 has 15 amino acids. V dropped 3 bases and J dropped 0 bases, with 6 bases sitting between them. Germline CDR1 reads MDHEN; CDR2 reads SYDVKM. DNA for the CDR3: TGTGCCAGCAGTTTTGGCAGCTCTGGGGCCAACGTCCTGACTTTC. The encoded protein is CASSFGSSGANVLTF.

The chain employs TRBV2 and TRBJ2-7; TRBD2 aligns across 12 bases. The germline V gene encodes CDR1 SNHLY and CDR2 FYNNEI. V was pared by 6 bases and J by 3 bases, with 3 bases of the junction left unmatched. This CDR3 is built from 14 residues. The CDR3 region is CASRSGLAGYEQYF. In DNA, the CDR3 is TGTGCCAGCAGATCGGGACTAGCGGGCTACGAGCAGTACTTC.

The V call is TRBV29-1, the J call TRBJ1-2, with 8 bases matching TRBD1. V trimming: 0 bases; J trimming: 8 bases; junction bases outside the gene matches: 11. CDR1 is SQVTM, CDR2 ANQGSEA, per germline. CDR3 length equals 15 residues. The CDR3 spells CSVEDLRTGINGYTF. As DNA, the CDR3 is TGCAGCGTTGAAGATCTCCGGACAGGGATAAACGGCTACACCTTC.

The chain couples TRBV27 to TRBJ2-1; 8 nucleotides align to TRBD1. Germline CDR1 reads MNHEY; CDR2 reads SMNVEV (reference sequence). V lost 8 bases to trimming and J lost 3 bases; unmatched junction nucleotides: 9. This CDR3 spans 15 amino acids. In nucleotides, the CDR3 is TGTGCCAGCGTCCAAGCTGGGACAGGCTACAATGAGCAGTTCTTC. Its protein is CASVQAGTGYNEQFF.

The chain uses TRBV27 and TRBJ2-7; TRBD2 matches 11 bases. From germline, CDR1 is MNHEY and CDR2 SMNVEV (reference sequence). There are 14 residues in the CDR3. V lost 4 bases and J lost 7; bases outside the gene matches: 6. CDR3 coding DNA: TGTGCCAGCAGTTACCTAGCGGGGGGCGGTGAGCAGTACTTC. This sequence encodes CASSYLAGGGEQYF.